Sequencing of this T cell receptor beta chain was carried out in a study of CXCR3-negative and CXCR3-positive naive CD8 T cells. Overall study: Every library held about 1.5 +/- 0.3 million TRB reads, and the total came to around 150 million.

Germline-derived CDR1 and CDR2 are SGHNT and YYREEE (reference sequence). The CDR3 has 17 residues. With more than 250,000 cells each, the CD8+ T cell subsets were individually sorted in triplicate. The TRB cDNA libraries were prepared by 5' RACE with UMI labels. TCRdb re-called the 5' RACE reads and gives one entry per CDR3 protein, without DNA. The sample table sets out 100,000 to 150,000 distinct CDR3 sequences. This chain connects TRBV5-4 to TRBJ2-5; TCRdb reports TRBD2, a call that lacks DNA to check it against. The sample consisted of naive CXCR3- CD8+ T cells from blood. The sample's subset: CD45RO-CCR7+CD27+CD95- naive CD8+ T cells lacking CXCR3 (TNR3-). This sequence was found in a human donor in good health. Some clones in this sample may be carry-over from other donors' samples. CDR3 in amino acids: CASSLYGRGVNEETQYF.